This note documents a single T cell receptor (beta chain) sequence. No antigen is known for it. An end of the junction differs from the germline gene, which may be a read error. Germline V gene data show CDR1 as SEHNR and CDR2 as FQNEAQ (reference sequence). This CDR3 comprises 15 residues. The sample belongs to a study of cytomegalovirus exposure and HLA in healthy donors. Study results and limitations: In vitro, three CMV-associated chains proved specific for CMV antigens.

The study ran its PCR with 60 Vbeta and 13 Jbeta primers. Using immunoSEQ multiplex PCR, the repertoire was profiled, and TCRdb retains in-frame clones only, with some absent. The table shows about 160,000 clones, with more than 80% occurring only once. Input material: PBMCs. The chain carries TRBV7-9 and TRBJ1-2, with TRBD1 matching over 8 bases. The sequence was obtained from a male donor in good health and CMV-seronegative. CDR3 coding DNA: TGTGCCAGCAGCCCTTGGACAGGGACGGTCTATGGCTACCCCTTC. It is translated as CASSPWTGTVYGYPF.